What follows are 5 T cell receptor beta chains derived from one specimen sequenced in a study of metastatic and nonmetastatic thyroid tumors. Each patient went into thyroid surgery without having received any treatment. TCRdb re-analyzed the PCR reads through MiXCR. The sample shows 50,000 to 60,000 clones, more than 15% of them seen only once. The material sequenced was blood. The origin of the receptors is a female donor with papillary thyroid cancer or a benign thyroid nodule (not recorded which). Some clones in this sample may be carry-over from other donors' samples.

The rearrangement links TRBV20-1 to TRBJ2-2, with 9 bases identical to TRBD2. CDR3 length: 17 amino acids. Germline lookup yields CDR1 DFQATT and CDR2 SNEGSKA (reference sequence). The trim removed 4 bases at V and 2 bases at J, leaving 11 bases unmatched. The CDR3 coding sequence is TGCAGTGCTATAGTTGGCCTAGCGGGAATTAACACCGGGGAGCTGTTTTTT. Its protein product is CSAIVGLAGINTGELFF.

As concerns this clone: The germline gene is not matched at one end of the junction; a read error may be the cause. The chain is built from TRBV6-2 or TRBV6-3 and TRBJ2-1; D remains ambiguous. The CDR3 is 14 amino acids. Germline V lookup: CDR1 MNHEY, CDR2 SVGEGT. The CDR3 sequence: CASIPESSYSEQFF. In nucleotides, the CDR3 is TGTGCCAGCATCCCAGAGAGCTCCTACAGTGAGCAGTTCTTC.

This clone occurred a few times. This chain uses TRBV19 with TRBJ1-5; 7 bases line up with TRBD1. The germline V gene encodes CDR1 LNHDA and CDR2 SQIVND (reference sequence). The J segment lost 6 bases and the V segment lost 4 bases, leaving 9 bases of the junction unmatched. CDR3 size: 15 residues. Here the CDR3 reads CASSSGQVAGQPQHF. CDR3 DNA: TGTGCCAGTAGTAGTGGACAGGTGGCAGGTCAGCCCCAGCATTTT.

The chain employs TRBV12-3 or TRBV12-4 and TRBJ1-2, with D possibly TRBD1 on 5 matching bases. The V gene lost 3 bases and the J gene lost 3 bases, with 11 bases spanning the gap. The CDR3 totals 14 residues. CDR3 sequence: CASSFEGADYGYTF. CDR3 sequence (DNA): TGTGCCAGCAGTTTCGAAGGGGCGGACTATGGCTACACCTTC.

This clone was seen at least ten times. The CDR3 DNA sequence: TGTGCCAGCAGCTTAGAGACAGGCAACTATGGCTACACCTTC. Its protein product is CASSLETGNYGYTF. This chain links TRBV7-8 with TRBJ1-2, with a tentative D call TRBD1 (6 bases). V lost 1 base to trimming and J lost 2 bases, with 8 bases between them. The CDR3 spans 14 residues. Germline V gene sequence: CDR1 SGHVS, CDR2 FQNEAQ.